Following are 10 T cell receptor beta chains from one sample sequenced in a study of CD8 T cells in Susac syndrome. RNA amounts of roughly 0.5 to 1 ug underwent reverse transcription with random hexamers. TCRdb redid the calling of the immunoSEQ multiplex PCR reads with MiXCR, one entry per CDR3 protein. The table has about 300,000 distinct CDR3 sequences, roughly 85% seen once. The sample taken for sequencing was CD8+ T cells from PBMCs. The receptors come from a human donor with multiple sclerosis.

V is TRBV13 and J is TRBJ2-7, with D possibly called TRBD1 or TRBD2 (5 bases each). Trimming cost V 4 bases and J 4 bases, with 20 bases left between them. CDR3 size: 16 residues. Germline CDR1 is PRHDT and CDR2 is FYEKMQ (reference sequence). The CDR3 sequence: CASSWDDGTGGYEQYF. The CDR3 nucleotides are TGTGCCAGCAGCTGGGACGACGGGACGGGCGGATACGAGCAGTACTTC.

CDR3 sequence: CSARDEEREFPVEQFF. In nucleotides, the CDR3 is TGCAGTGCTAGAGATGAGGAGCGGGAGTTTCCGGTTGAGCAGTTCTTC. This chain uses TRBV20-1 with TRBJ2-1; 8 bases match TRBD2. V trimming: 0 bases; J trimming: 9 bases; junction bases outside the gene matches: 13. The V gene's germline CDR1 is DFQATT and CDR2 SNEGSKA (reference sequence). The CDR3 has 16 residues.

J is TRBJ2-1 and V is TRBV20-1, with D hard to call. Between the trimmed V and J ends, which lost 3 bases and 5 bases, there was a span of 5 bases. The CDR3 totals 11 residues. Germline CDR1 reads DFQATT; CDR2 reads SNEGSKA (reference sequence). CDR3: CSASPHNEQFF. DNA for the CDR3: TGCAGTGCTAGCCCGCACAATGAGCAGTTCTTC.

The genes are TRBV21-1 and TRBJ1-5; the tabulated D call, TRBD1, remains unverified against the DNA. TRBV21-1 is described as a pseudogene. CDR3 size: 14 residues. The CDR3 DNA is TGTGCCAGCAGCAAAGGAAGGGGAAATCAGCCCCAGCATTTT. Encoded protein: CASSKGRGNQPQHF.

This clonotype was seen just once. The chain couples TRBV13 to TRBJ2-3, with 11 bases lining up with TRBD2. The germline V gene has CDR1 PRHDT and CDR2 FYEKMQ (reference sequence). The CDR3 length is 16 residues. J lost 2 bases, V lost 4 bases, and 5 bases had no gene match. The CDR3 DNA reads as TGTGCCAGCAGCTCCGTAGCGGGAGGGTACACAGATACGCAGTATTTT. Its protein is CASSSVAGGYTDTQYF. Complete variable domain (other parts from reference TRBV13 and TRBJ2-3): AAGVIQSPRHLIKEKRETATLKCYPIPRHDTVYWYQQGPGQDPQFLISFYEKMQSDKGSIPDRFSAQQFSDYHSELNMSSLELGDSALYFCASSSVAGGYTDTQYFGPGTRLTVL.

This clonotype has just a few counts. The chain uses TRBV6-1 and TRBJ2-3, with 11 bases that match TRBD2. Germline V gives CDR1 MNHNS, CDR2 SASEGT. The CDR3 covers 16 residues. The trim removed 6 bases at V and 2 bases at J, leaving 7 bases unmatched. The CDR3 nucleotides read TGTGCCAGCAGGGACGGACTAGCGGGCTTCACAGATACGCAGTATTTT. As protein: CASRDGLAGFTDTQYF.

This clonotype was seen just once. This chain connects TRBV4-3 to TRBJ1-5; perhaps TRBD1 as D (6 bases). The V gene's germline CDR1 is LGHNA and CDR2 YSLEER. V was pared by 1 base and J by 6 bases, with 13 bases between. This CDR3 has 15 residues. CDR3 nucleotide sequence: TGCGCCAGCAGCCAAGCAGGGGAGGATGGTCAGCCCCAGCATTTT. It specifies CASSQAGEDGQPQHF.

The rearrangement joins TRBV13 to TRBJ1-1; 8 bases line up with TRBD1. The CDR3 sequence is 16 residues long. V was pared by 5 bases and J by 1 base, with 9 bases of the junction left unmatched. Germline CDR1 and CDR2: PRHDT and FYEKMQ (reference sequence). This CDR3 reads CASSEIRGQGNTEAFF. As DNA, the CDR3 is TGTGCCAGCAGCGAAATTCGCGGACAGGGGAACACTGAAGCTTTCTTT.

V gene TRBV20-1 combines with J gene TRBJ2-5; D gene ambiguous. CDR1 DFQATT and CDR2 SNEGSKA come from the germline V gene (reference sequence). The CDR3 consists of 13 residues. V gave up 3 bases and J gave up 0 bases, with 8 bases separating them. Written as DNA, the CDR3 is TGCAGTGCTAGTATGGGCTACCAAGAGACCCAGTACTTC. Protein: CSASMGYQETQYF.

The chain carries TRBV6-1 and TRBJ2-1, with a weak D call TRBD1 (6 bases). CDR3 length: 15 amino acids. Trimming pared 4 bases from V and 8 bases from J, leaving 18 bases between. Germline V lookup: CDR1 MNHNS, CDR2 SASEGT. As DNA, the CDR3 is TGTGCCAGCAGTGCGATCAGGGGTTTCGGGGATGAGCAGTTCTTC. Its translation is CASSAIRGFGDEQFF.